The T cell receptor beta chain described here comes from a study of blood T cell repertoires in COVID-19. Study at large: The origin of the acute and convalescent COVID-19 samples was the United States, Italy and Spain. In each case, the material was cDNA or gDNA derived from T cells, B-cell-depleted T cells, or PBMCs.

Per the germline V gene, CDR1 is SEHNR and CDR2 is FQNEAQ (reference sequence). Losses at the gene ends were 5 bases for V and 0 bases for J; bases not matched to a gene: 4. This CDR3 has 16 amino acids. Study processing details: Reference gene primer amplification yielded estimated nucleated cell counts. The method was immunoSEQ multiplex PCR; TCRdb's version includes in-frame clones alone and lacks a portion of them. Clone size and the V and J calls come from that table; the DNA yielded D and trimming. The data contain a few hundred thousand clones, 85% to 90% of them singletons. Cohorts were determined from participant-reported clinical history.

The specimen sequenced was PBMCs or T cells enriched from blood (not recorded which). The V and J genes are TRBV7-9 and TRBJ1-4; 9 bases are a match to TRBD1. The source is a woman aged 40 to 55 who had recovered from COVID-19. The CDR3 spells CASSRGTGTTNEKLFF. CDR3 DNA sequence: TGTGCCAGCAGCCGTGGGACAGGGACAACTAATGAAAAACTGTTTTTT. The entire variable domain, with the rest obtained from reference TRBV7-9 and TRBJ1-4, is as follows: DTGVSQNPRHKITKRGQNVTFRCDPISEHNRLYWYRQTLGQGPEFLTYFQNEAQLEKSRLLSDRFSAERPKGSFSTLEIQRTEQGDSAMYLCASSRGTGTTNEKLFFGSGTQLSVL.